Listed below are T cell receptor beta chains from one sample, sequenced in a study of blood T cell repertoires in COVID-19. TCRdb keeps only in-frame clones here, not all; method: immunoSEQ multiplex PCR. Of roughly 220,000 clones listed, about 84% are singletons. Sequenced: PBMCs or T cells enriched from blood (not recorded which). These receptors were taken from a man aged 25 to 45 with acute COVID-19. The CDR3 runs from the conserved cysteine through the conserved F or W. A D gene is named only where the DNA matches it firmly. Part of the rows lack a size; the others show once, few, many or a class for expanded clones.

v_gene,d_gene,j_gene,abundance,CDR3nt,CDR3aa
TRBV6-5,.,TRBJ1-2,once,TGTGCCAGCAGCCAACAGGCGTATGGCTACACCTTC,CASSQQAYGYTF
TRBV6-1,.,TRBJ1-2,.,TGTGCCAGCAGTGAAGCGCGTGGCTACACCTTC,CASSEARGYTF
TRBV5-5,TRBD1,TRBJ1-6,few,TGTGCCAGCAGCCCCGTGTTCCGGGACAGGGTATATAATTCACCCCTCCACTTT,CASSPVFRDRVYNSPLHF
TRBV10-3,.,TRBJ2-7,once,TGTGCCATCAGTGCGACGGGGTTAGGGGAGCAGTACTTC,CAISATGLGEQYF
TRBV27,.,TRBJ2-7,.,TGTGCCAGCAGTTTATATCAGGAGGGGACTCGCGAGCAGTACTTC,CASSLYQEGTREQYF
TRBV14,TRBD1,TRBJ1-1,.,TGTGCCAGCAGCCAAGCGGCAGGGGGCAACACTGAAGCTTTCTTT,CASSQAAGGNTEAFF
TRBV4-1,.,TRBJ1-1,.,TGCGCCAGCAGCCAAGATCAGGGTATCTCTGAAGCTTTCTTT,CASSQDQGISEAFF
TRBV28,.,TRBJ2-7,.,TGTGCCAGCAGTTCCCTGGAGGGCTACGAGCAGTACTTC,CASSSLEGYEQYF
TRBV6-1,.,TRBJ1-1,once,TGTGCCAGCAGTGAATCTTGGCAGGACACTGAAGCTTTCTTT,CASSESWQDTEAFF
TRBV5-1,.,TRBJ2-7,.,TGCGCCAGCAGCTCAGGGGTCTGGGAGCAGTACTTC,CASSSGVWEQYF
TRBV30,TRBD1,TRBJ1-4,.,TGTGCCTGGAGCCCCAGAGTGGGGACAGGCATCGAAAAAAAACTGTTTTTT,CAWSPRVGTGIEKKLFF
TRBV7-3,TRBD1,TRBJ2-7,.,TGTGCCAGCAGCTTACTTGGGACAGGGATTGCCTACGAGCAGTACTTC,CASSLLGTGIAYEQYF
TRBV11-2,TRBD1,TRBJ1-5,.,TGTGCCAGCAGCTTAGGGGTGGGGACAGGGGGCGGTCAGCCCCAGCATTTT,CASSLGVGTGGGQPQHF
TRBV19,.,TRBJ1-2,few,TGTGCCAGTAGTACCGGAGGGGTAGTGGTTTCTGGCTACACCTTC,CASSTGGVVVSGYTF